This entry concerns a single T cell receptor beta chain. What it binds is unknown. The data were taken from a study of blood T cell dynamics during melanoma immunotherapy. General observations from the study: Whether repertoire-driving clones were melanoma-specific could not be determined.

This CDR3 is 13 amino acids long. Germline V gene data show CDR1 as SGHVS and CDR2 as FQNEAQ. V lost 5 bases and J 4 bases, leaving 11 bases between the germline ends. Time point defined: week 3, after first cycle of checkpoint inhibitor. Blood was drawn before treatment and at week 3 after checkpoint blockade. At 12 weeks after first infusion, RECIST 1.1 defined response for most patients. Patients had no prior systemic cancer treatment, immunosuppressants or other active cancers. Sequencing was performed with immunoSEQ multiplex PCR; in TCRdb, only in-frame clones are kept and a portion is missing. The sample consists of over 9,000 clones, roughly 80% of them appearing once.

The receptor was isolated from a human donor with melanoma. The material was blood, obtained from a patient treated with checkpoint blockade. This rearrangement joins TRBV7-8 to TRBJ2-5; D is unresolved. The CDR3 nucleotides are TGTGCCAGCAGCCCCAACCTTCGAGAGACCCAGTACTTC. Encoded protein: CASSPNLRETQYF.